The source of this T cell receptor beta chain is a study of shared clonotypes between healthy human individuals (dated by TCRdb to the early 2020s). With respect to the entire study: The cohort comprised a couple of women and a few men aged 18 to 49 years. For each donor, three plates each were used for CD4 naive and CD4 memory, two plates were used for CD8 naive, and one plate was used for CD8 memory. The study deeply sequenced blood TCR repertoires of about 5 healthy adults to estimate repertoire size and the extent of clonotype sharing between individuals. Different laboratories and diverse techniques were used to prepare libraries and sequence TCR repertoires, to increase sequencing depth and limit assay-specific biases. Each donor's leukapheresis produced roughly between about 0.9 and 9.5 billion PBMCs.

Using the deep immunoSEQ assay, multiplex PCR amplified TCR CDR3 regions from genomic DNA. Extracted genomic DNA from each cell subset was spread evenly across all wells of several immunoSEQ 96-well plates, with each plate serving as a replicate. For sorted subsets, roughly 190 ng of genomic DNA, equivalent to 25,000 to 35,000 T cell genomes, went into each replicate PCR. Purified libraries were measured with a Qubit 3.0 fluorometer, size-checked on a Bioanalyzer 2100, and measured again with the KAPA Library Quantification kit. Each immunoSEQ 96-well plate was sequenced on its own single-read 150-cycle Illumina NextSeq 550 flow cell. As for how the authors treated the data: Because the immunoSEQ output included only junctional sequences and no quality scores, the filtering could not be the same as the filtering used for full-length reads. To assign V/J genes and CDR3, sequences were annotated against IMGT germline references using PyIR, a Python wrapper for IgBLAST v1.9. Reads were filtered out if the reads had weak V/J assignments (E-value above 1e-6), no CDR3, stop codons, out-of-frame junctions, or ambiguous translated residues. V3J clonotypes were defined as sequences sharing the same inferred V gene, J gene, and CDR3 amino acid sequence. The percentage overlap between two repertoires was calculated by dividing the number of shared unique clonotypes by the size of the smaller repertoire. Repertoire richness was assessed with RTK rarefaction, the Chao1 estimator, and Recon v2.1 estimates of unobserved clonotypes. For all TCRbeta clonotypes obtained by the gDNA method from a few donors, generation probabilities were computed with OLGA. Not all clones reach the TCRdb copy of this immuneACCESS table, which keeps in-frame sequences only. Checked studies attribute under half of the gap to unresolved V genes and leave the rest unexplained. The DNA gave D and trimming, while V, J and clone size come from that table. The sample table holds more than 2 million clones, of which approximately 95% were seen once. The ten largest make up 1% to 1.3% of the sample.

CD8 naive samples were CD45RO-negative cells positively selected for CCR7, giving a CD45RA+CCR7+ population that excluded TemRA cells. Healthy HIV-negative adults with no recently reported acute infections or vaccinations were included as donors. All donors were Caucasian adults living in Nashville, Tennessee, USA. After blood collection by leukapheresis, PBMCs were isolated using Ficoll-Histopaque density gradient centrifugation and then cryopreserved in the vapor phase of liquid nitrogen. Analytical flow cytometry was used to check the purity and quantity of every magnetically sorted T cell population. Each sorted fraction had its genomic DNA isolated and then quantified by UV absorbance on a Nanodrop 2000c. As concerns this clone: Its binding antigen is unknown. No clone much larger than this one lies a single base away; base qualities are absent.

Overall results and qualifications from the work: Because the study included only a small number of donors, the genetic and exposure-history diversity represented was limited. Across four donors, approximately 4.9% of naive CD4, approximately 3.6% of naive CD8, 2.3% of memory CD4, and around 0.4% of memory CD8 clonotypes were shared. Even with the large sequencing depth, rarefaction of the sorted-subset datasets indicated that sequencing was incomplete. Naive subsets generally had larger estimated clonotype richness than memory subsets. Clonotypes shared by all four sorted-subset donors showed higher generation probabilities than non-shared clonotypes. Pairwise subsampling led to the expectation that sequencing depth would affect the degree of clonotype sharing among donors. Sampling was restricted to blood, and TCR repertoires in tissue are likely to differ from TCR repertoires in blood.

This receptor was taken from a young man in good health. The specimen was naive CD8+ T cells sorted from blood. Sample cell subset or site, as interpreted from the label and publication: CD45RA+CCR7+.

The sequence in DNA is TGTGCCAGCAGCTCATCCGGGACTGCAAATGAAAAACTGTTTTTT. This encodes CASSSSGTANEKLFF. The chain links TRBV28 with TRBJ1-4; TRBD1 could be the D gene, as 5 bases match. Per the germline V gene, MDHEN is the CDR1 and SYDVKM is the CDR2. The cysteine opens and the phenylalanine closes a CDR3 of 15 amino acids. The retained sequence is limited to the CDR3, 45 bases, with the frame set at the first base. A distance of 16 bases separates the germline ends of V and J, which lose 6 bases and 5 bases respectively.